The 3 T cell receptor beta chains in this list originate from one sample, sequenced in a study of human T cells and chemical hapten exposure. Total RNA came from unfractionated whole blood. TCRdb re-analysed the 5' RACE reads in MiXCR, keeping a single row per CDR3 protein. The table has some 150,000 distinct CDR3 sequences, roughly 4% seen once. These receptors were collected from a female donor in good health.

This clonotype was seen many times. In nucleotides, the CDR3 is TGTGCCAGCAGTCGCGGATCCGGGACTGACTCCTACGAGCAGTACTTC. It encodes CASSRGSGTDSYEQYF. This chain links TRBV6-5 with TRBJ2-7; a possible D gene is TRBD2 (6 bases). Trimming took off 5 bases at V and 0 bases at J, with 17 bases between the two ends. The CDR3 is made up of 16 amino acids. Germline assignment: CDR1 MNHEY and CDR2 SVGAGI.

This clonotype was seen a few times. The rearrangement joins TRBV7-2 to TRBJ2-6; D not resolved. The CDR3 covers 15 residues. CDR1 and CDR2 from the germline V gene are SGHTA and FQGNSA. The V end was cut by 5 bases, the J end by 1 base, with 9 bases between. The chain's CDR3 is CASSEHISGANVLTF. The DNA of the CDR3 is TGTGCCAGCAGCGAACACATTTCTGGGGCCAACGTCCTGACTTTC.

Notes on this clonotype: A much larger clone differs from this one at a single base, so this may be a read error. The chain is built from TRBV18 and TRBJ1-3, with D uncertain. Per germline, CDR1 KGHSH and CDR2 LQKENI. The length of the CDR3 is 12 residues. The CDR3 reads CVSSPAGDTIYF. CDR3 coding DNA: TGTGTCAGCTCACCAGCGGGTGACACCATATATTTT. Drawing the rest from reference TRBV18 and TRBJ1-3, the complete variable domain is NAGVMQNPRHLVRRRGQEARLRCSPMKGHSHVYWYRQLPEEGLKFMVYLQKENIIDESGMPKERFSAEFPKEGPSILRIQQVVRGDSAAYFCVSSPAGDTIYFGEGSWLTVV.